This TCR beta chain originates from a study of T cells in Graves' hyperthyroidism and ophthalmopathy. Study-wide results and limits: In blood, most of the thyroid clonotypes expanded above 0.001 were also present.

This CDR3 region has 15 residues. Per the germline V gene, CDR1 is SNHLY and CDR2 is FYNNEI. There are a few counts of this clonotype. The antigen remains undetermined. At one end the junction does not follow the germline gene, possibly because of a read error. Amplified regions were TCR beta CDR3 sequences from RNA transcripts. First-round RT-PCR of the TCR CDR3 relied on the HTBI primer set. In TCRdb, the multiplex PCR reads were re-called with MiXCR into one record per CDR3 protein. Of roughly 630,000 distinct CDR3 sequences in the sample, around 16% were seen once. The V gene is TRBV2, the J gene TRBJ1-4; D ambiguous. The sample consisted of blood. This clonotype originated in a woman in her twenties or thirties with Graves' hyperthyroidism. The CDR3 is CASSELVSRDEKLVF. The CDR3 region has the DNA TGTGCCAGCAGTGAATTAGTTAGCCGGGATGAAAAACTGGTTTTT.